Listed below are T cell receptor beta chains from one sample, sequenced in a study of cytomegalovirus exposure and HLA in healthy donors. The repertoire was sequenced with immunoSEQ multiplex PCR; TCRdb's copy has only in-frame clones and lacks some. The sample includes about 110,000 clones, approximately 80% of them seen just once. Source material: PBMCs. The receptors stem from a woman aged 60-75 years in good health and CMV-seropositive. Each CDR3 is given with its conserved first and last residue. D genes are given only for firm matches. Only part of the rows carry a size: once, few, many, or a class if the clone is expanded.

j_call | d_call | v_call | clone_size | cdr3_nt | cdr3_aa
TRBJ2-3 | - | TRBV5-1 | - | TGCGCCAGCAGCTTGGACGAAGGGGGTTCCACAGATACGCAGTATTTT | CASSLDEGGSTDTQYF
TRBJ2-5 | - | TRBV29-1 | - | TGCAGCGTTGTGTTGCCCCTCCCGGGTGAGACCCAGTACTTC | CSVVLPLPGETQYF
TRBJ2-1 | TRBD2 | TRBV7-2 | - | TGTGCCAGCAGCATGACTAGCGGCTCCTACAATGAGCAGTTCTTC | CASSMTSGSYNEQFF
TRBJ2-7 | - | TRBV2 | once | TGTGCCAGCAGGGTAGGGGGCTACGAGCAGTACTTC | CASRVGGYEQYF
TRBJ1-2 | - | TRBV6-5 | few | TGTGCCAGCAGGGACACGGGACTCCCAAACTATGGCTACACCTTC | CASRDTGLPNYGYTF
TRBJ2-7 | - | TRBV29-1 | - | TGCAGCACACGCGGTTCCAGCGGACTCGGGGAGCAGTACTTC | CSTRGSSGLGEQYF
TRBJ2-5 | - | TRBV7-2 | - | TGTGCCAGCAGCCGGCAGACGGGGAGCGCAGAGACCCAGTACTTC | CASSRQTGSAETQYF
TRBJ2-1 | TRBD2 | TRBV6-1 | once | TGTGCCAGCAGTGAAGTGGGGCGGGGGTACAATGAGCAGTTCTTC | CASSEVGRGYNEQFF
TRBJ2-3 | - | TRBV2 | once | TGTGCCAGCACCAGGGAATTGACAGATACGCAGTATTTT | CASTRELTDTQYF
TRBJ1-5 | - | TRBV19 | - | TGTGCCAGTAGTATAGATTGGACACTAAATCAGCCCCAGCATTTT | CASSIDWTLNQPQHF
TRBJ1-2 | - | TRBV27 | - | TGTGCCAGCAGTTTATCCGGGGGGTTTGGCTATGGCTACACCTTC | CASSLSGGFGYGYTF
TRBJ2-5 | - | TRBV9 | - | TGTGGTATTAGGCAGGGTAGGGAGACCCAGTACTTC | CGIRQGRETQYF
TRBJ1-4 | - | TRBV5-1 | - | TGCGCCAGCAGCGGTGCCCTAGATTCTCGTGCAACTAATGAAAAACTGTTTTTT | CASSGALDSRATNEKLFF
TRBJ1-4 | - | TRBV11-2 | - | TGTGCCAGCAGCGATCGACGGCTCTCAGGGGCAACTAATGAAAAACTGTTTTTT | CASSDRRLSGATNEKLFF
TRBJ2-2 | - | TRBV4-2 | - | TGTGCCAGCAGCCAAGCCGGGGATCCTAAAATTCCCGGGGAGCTGTTTTTT | CASSQAGDPKIPGELFF
TRBJ2-1 | TRBD2 | TRBV6-5 | - | TGTGCCAGCAGTTCGCCGGCGGGAGGCATCAATGAGCAGTTCTTC | CASSSPAGGINEQFF
TRBJ2-7 | - | TRBV7-9 | - | TGTGCCAGCAGCTTAGCGTTGTTGAGACAGCACTACGAGCAGTACTTC | CASSLALLRQHYEQYF
TRBJ1-3 | - | TRBV7-2 | - | TGTGCCAGCGGCCGGGCAGGGGCTGGAAACACCATATATTTT | CASGRAGAGNTIYF
TRBJ2-5 | TRBD2 | TRBV5-6 | - | TGTGCCAGCAGCTTGTACAGGCGGGGGGAGACCCAGTACTTC | CASSLYRRGETQYF
TRBJ1-2 | TRBD1 | TRBV18 | few | TGTGCCAGCTCGCGACAGGGTGGTGGCTACACCTTC | CASSRQGGGYTF
TRBJ1-1 | - | TRBV7-9 | - | TGTGCCAGCAGCCTTCAGGTGAACACTGAAGCTTTCTTT | CASSLQVNTEAFF
TRBJ2-2 | TRBD2 | TRBV5-6 | - | TGTGCCAGCAGCACTTACATGCTAGCGGGAGTTAACACCGGGGAGCTGTTTTTT | CASSTYMLAGVNTGELFF
TRBJ1-4 | - | TRBV28 | - | TGTGCCAGCAGCAACAGGGATGCTAATGAAAAACTGTTTTTT | CASSNRDANEKLFF
TRBJ2-7 | - | TRBV5-1 | - | TGCGCCAGCAGCTTGGCCGGGACAAGAAGTTACGAGCAGTACTTC | CASSLAGTRSYEQYF
TRBJ2-7 | TRBD1 | TRBV28 | - | TGTGCCAGCAGGACAGGGGGAGTCTACGAGCAGTACTTC | CASRTGGVYEQYF
TRBJ2-5 | - | TRBV6-4 | - | TGTGCCAGCAAACCCGTCGGGACTTCCCAGTCGCAGACCCAGTACTTC | CASKPVGTSQSQTQYF
TRBJ1-1 | - | TRBV6-6 | - | TGTGCCGGGCGATCGACAGGCATGAACACTGAAGCTTTCTTT | CAGRSTGMNTEAFF
TRBJ1-5 | - | TRBV27 | few | TGTGCCAGCAGTTTGTTTGGTCAGGTAGCGTTAGGCAATCAGCCCCAGCATTTT | CASSLFGQVALGNQPQHF
TRBJ2-7 | - | TRBV18 | - | TGTGCCAGCTCACGACTAGAACCACCGGGCGAGCAGTACTTC | CASSRLEPPGEQYF
TRBJ2-7 | TRBD2 | TRBV9 | - | TGTGCCAGCAGCGTAGGTAGAAGGGGACTAGCGGGAGGCTTTAATTCCTACGAGCAGTACTTC | CASSVGRRGLAGGFNSYEQYF
TRBJ1-1 | TRBD1 | TRBV11-2 | - | TGTGCCAGCAGCTTATTAGGGACAGGGGTCACAAGGACTGAAGCTTTCTTT | CASSLLGTGVTRTEAFF
TRBJ2-7 | - | TRBV5-1 | - | TGCGCCAGCAGCGTAGGACAGAGAGCCTACGAGCAGTACTTC | CASSVGQRAYEQYF
TRBJ2-1 | - | TRBV5-1 | - | TGCGCCAGCAGCTTGGACAGCGGTCGCTCCTACAATGAGCAGTTCTTC | CASSLDSGRSYNEQFF
TRBJ2-1 | TRBD2 | TRBV7-2 | - | TGTGCCAGCAGCATCGCGGGACTACGGGAGCAGTTCTTC | CASSIAGLREQFF
TRBJ2-5 | TRBD1 | TRBV30 | - | TGTGCCTGGAAGACGGGACAGCTGTTCCAAGAGACCCAGTACTTC | CAWKTGQLFQETQYF
TRBJ1-1 | - | TRBV9 | - | TGTGCCAGCAGCGTAGCGAGGTACACTGAAGCTTTCTTT | CASSVARYTEAFF
TRBJ2-7 | - | TRBV15 | - | TGTGCCACCAGCAAAGACGTTTCCTACGAGCAGTACTTC | CATSKDVSYEQYF
TRBJ2-7 | TRBD2 | TRBV9 | - | TGTGCCAGCAGCGCGGGACCGGGACTAGCGGTCTTCGAACAGTACTTC | CASSAGPGLAVFEQYF
TRBJ1-1 | TRBD1 | TRBV10-3 | - | TGTGCCTCGAGCTCGGACAGGGTTGAGGCTTTCTTT | CASSSDRVEAFF
TRBJ1-1 | TRBD1 | TRBV28 | - | TGTGCCACGAAGGGACAGGGCACTGAAGCTTTCTTT | CATKGQGTEAFF
TRBJ2-1 | - | TRBV15 | - | TGTGCCACCAGCAGAGACCTTAGCTACGGGCAGTTCTTC | CATSRDLSYGQFF
TRBJ2-5 | TRBD2 | TRBV28 | - | TGTGCCAGCAGTTTCGATGGGCTAGCGGGAGGGGCGAGTTTGGAGACCCAGTACTTC | CASSFDGLAGGASLETQYF
TRBJ2-7 | - | TRBV4-1 | - | TGCGCCAGCAGCCAACCGACTGGATACGAGCAGTACTTC | CASSQPTGYEQYF